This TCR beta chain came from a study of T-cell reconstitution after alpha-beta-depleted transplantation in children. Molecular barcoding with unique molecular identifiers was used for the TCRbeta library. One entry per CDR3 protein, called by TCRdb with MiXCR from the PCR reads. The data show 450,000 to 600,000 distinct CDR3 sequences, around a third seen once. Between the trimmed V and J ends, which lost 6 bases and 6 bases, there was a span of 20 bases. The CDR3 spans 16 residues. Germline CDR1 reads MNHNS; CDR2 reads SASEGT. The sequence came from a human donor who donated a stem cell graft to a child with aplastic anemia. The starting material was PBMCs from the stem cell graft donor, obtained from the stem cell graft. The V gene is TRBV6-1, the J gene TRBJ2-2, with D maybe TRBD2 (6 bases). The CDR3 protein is CASRRKGSGLAGELFF. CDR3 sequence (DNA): TGTGCCAGCAGGCGCAAGGGTTCGGGACTCGCCGGGGAGCTGTTTTTT.